A selection of T cell receptor beta chains follows, all from one sample in a study of control samples from healthy donors and cancer patients. Clones were read by immunoSEQ multiplex PCR, and TCRdb kept only the in-frame ones, dropping some. In the table there are some 130,000 clones, 92% of which are singletons. The sample comprised blood. These receptors were taken from a woman aged 45-60 years in good health. CDR3s include the opening cysteine and the closing phenylalanine or tryptophan. A D gene is named only where the DNA matches it firmly. Size is stated for part of the rows, as once, few or many counts, or as a class when the clone is expanded.

CDR3aa: CASSRQGSYEQYF; CDR3nt: TGCGCCAGCAGCCGACAGGGATCCTACGAGCAGTACTTC; j_gene: TRBJ2-7; abundance: few; len: 13; d_gene: TRBD1; v_gene: TRBV4-1
CDR3aa: CASSFVGADTQYF; CDR3nt: TGTGCCAGCAGTTTCGTGGGTGCAGATACGCAGTATTTT; j_gene: TRBJ2-3; abundance: .; len: 13; d_gene: .; v_gene: TRBV27
CDR3aa: CASSPQRSSGTEAFF; CDR3nt: TGTGCCAGCAGCCCCCAGCGTAGCTCGGGGACTGAAGCTTTCTTT; j_gene: TRBJ1-1; abundance: .; len: 15; d_gene: .; v_gene: TRBV11-2
CDR3aa: CASSQGARQPQHF; CDR3nt: TGTGCCAGCAGTCAGGGGGCGAGGCAGCCCCAGCATTTT; j_gene: TRBJ1-5; abundance: .; len: 13; d_gene: TRBD1; v_gene: TRBV6-5
CDR3aa: CATSDRQGAPNTGELFF; CDR3nt: TGTGCCACCAGTGATAGACAGGGTGCCCCGAACACCGGGGAGCTGTTTTTT; j_gene: TRBJ2-2; abundance: .; len: 17; d_gene: TRBD1; v_gene: TRBV24-1
CDR3aa: CASSLGAGGSPLHF; CDR3nt: TGTGCCAGCAGCTTAGGGGCAGGGGGCTCACCCCTCCACTTT; j_gene: TRBJ1-6; abundance: .; len: 14; d_gene: TRBD1; v_gene: TRBV11-2
CDR3aa: CASSSPQGARTEAFF; CDR3nt: TGTGCCAGCAGTTCCCCCCAGGGGGCTAGAACTGAAGCTTTCTTT; j_gene: TRBJ1-1; abundance: .; len: 15; d_gene: TRBD1; v_gene: TRBV28
CDR3aa: CASSAHGAGGPYEQYF; CDR3nt: TGTGCCAGCAGCGCCCATGGGGCGGGGGGTCCCTACGAGCAGTACTTC; j_gene: TRBJ2-7; abundance: .; len: 16; d_gene: TRBD2; v_gene: TRBV9
CDR3aa: CASSSTGQGAPGYTF; CDR3nt: TGTGCCAGCAGCTCGACTGGACAGGGGGCGCCTGGCTACACCTTC; j_gene: TRBJ1-2; abundance: .; len: 15; d_gene: TRBD1; v_gene: TRBV5-8
CDR3aa: CASSYPGLDYNEQFF; CDR3nt: TGTGCCAGCAGTTACCCGGGTCTTGACTACAATGAGCAGTTCTTC; j_gene: TRBJ2-1; abundance: .; len: 15; d_gene: .; v_gene: TRBV6-6
CDR3aa: CASSLDQGHSYEQYF; CDR3nt: TGCGCCAGCAGCTTGGATCAGGGTCACTCCTACGAGCAGTACTTC; j_gene: TRBJ2-7; abundance: .; len: 15; d_gene: .; v_gene: TRBV5-1
CDR3aa: CASSIEGLGYNEQFF; CDR3nt: TGTGCCAGTAGTATAGAAGGACTAGGGTACAATGAGCAGTTCTTC; j_gene: TRBJ2-1; abundance: once; len: 15; d_gene: TRBD2; v_gene: TRBV19
CDR3aa: CAWTPGTASQKLFF; CDR3nt: TGTGCCTGGACTCCCGGGACAGCAAGCCAAAAACTGTTTTTT; j_gene: TRBJ1-4; abundance: .; len: 14; d_gene: TRBD1; v_gene: TRBV30
CDR3aa: CASSSAGGGQNYGYTF; CDR3nt: TGTGCCAGCAGCTCCGCAGGAGGAGGGCAAAACTATGGCTACACCTTC; j_gene: TRBJ1-2; abundance: .; len: 16; d_gene: .; v_gene: TRBV5-4
CDR3aa: CASSVQPMNTEAFF; CDR3nt: TGTGCCAGTAGTGTTCAGCCTATGAACACTGAAGCTTTCTTT; j_gene: TRBJ1-1; abundance: .; len: 14; d_gene: .; v_gene: TRBV19
CDR3aa: CASSSDRGGHNEQFF; CDR3nt: TGTGCCAGCAGTTCCGACAGGGGAGGACACAATGAGCAGTTCTTC; j_gene: TRBJ2-1; abundance: .; len: 15; d_gene: TRBD1; v_gene: TRBV2
CDR3aa: CASSRRYRMNTEAFF; CDR3nt: TGTGCCAGCAGCAGAAGATACAGGATGAACACTGAAGCTTTCTTT; j_gene: TRBJ1-1; abundance: .; len: 15; d_gene: .; v_gene: TRBV21-1
CDR3aa: CASSPLIGGGTEAFF; CDR3nt: TGTGCCAGCTCACCACTTATAGGGGGGGGCACTGAAGCTTTCTTT; j_gene: TRBJ1-1; abundance: .; len: 15; d_gene: .; v_gene: TRBV18
CDR3aa: CASSEMDRSIYGYTF; CDR3nt: TGTGCCAGCAGTGAAATGGACAGGAGTATCTATGGCTACACCTTC; j_gene: TRBJ1-2; abundance: .; len: 15; d_gene: TRBD1; v_gene: TRBV2
CDR3aa: CASRGGKGSEGYTF; CDR3nt: TGTGCCAGCAGGGGGGGAAAAGGGTCGGAAGGCTACACCTTC; j_gene: TRBJ1-2; abundance: .; len: 14; d_gene: .; v_gene: TRBV7-9
CDR3aa: CASSHKPQGPHYGYTF; CDR3nt: TGTGCCAGCAGCCACAAACCACAGGGGCCGCACTATGGCTACACCTTC; j_gene: TRBJ1-2; abundance: .; len: 16; d_gene: TRBD1; v_gene: TRBV5-6
CDR3aa: CASSQVGRGGRNEQFF; CDR3nt: TGCGCCAGCAGCCAAGTAGGCCGGGGGGGGAGGAATGAGCAGTTCTTC; j_gene: TRBJ2-1; abundance: .; len: 16; d_gene: TRBD2; v_gene: TRBV4-1
CDR3aa: CASSPWGGTGDYNEQFF; CDR3nt: TGTGCCAGTAGTCCCTGGGGGGGGACAGGGGACTACAATGAGCAGTTCTTC; j_gene: TRBJ2-1; abundance: once; len: 17; d_gene: TRBD1; v_gene: TRBV19
CDR3aa: CSVERGMSTEAFF; CDR3nt: TGCAGCGTTGAAAGGGGGATGAGCACTGAAGCTTTCTTT; j_gene: TRBJ1-1; abundance: .; len: 13; d_gene: .; v_gene: TRBV29-1
CDR3aa: CASSRTGTLYGYTF; CDR3nt: TGTGCCAGCAGTCGGACAGGGACCCTCTATGGCTACACCTTC; j_gene: TRBJ1-2; abundance: .; len: 14; d_gene: TRBD1; v_gene: TRBV27
CDR3aa: CASSGGRLLLYF; CDR3nt: TGTGCCAGCAGCGGCGGACGCCTCTTACTGTATTTT; j_gene: TRBJ2-3; abundance: .; len: 12; d_gene: .; v_gene: TRBV7-9
CDR3aa: CASSLAWGTNEKLFF; CDR3nt: TGTGCCAGCAGTTTGGCATGGGGAACTAATGAAAAACTGTTTTTT; j_gene: TRBJ1-4; abundance: .; len: 15; d_gene: .; v_gene: TRBV27
CDR3aa: CASSPGRSSYNEQFF; CDR3nt: TGTGCCAGCAGTCCTGGGAGGAGCTCCTACAATGAGCAGTTCTTC; j_gene: TRBJ2-1; abundance: .; len: 15; d_gene: .; v_gene: TRBV27
CDR3aa: CASSQEMGRSNYGYTF; CDR3nt: TGTGCCAGCAGCCAAGAGATGGGCAGATCGAACTATGGCTACACCTTC; j_gene: TRBJ1-2; abundance: .; len: 16; d_gene: .; v_gene: TRBV3-1/TRBV3-2
CDR3aa: CSARDGEAFF; CDR3nt: TGCAGTGCTAGGGACGGCGAAGCTTTCTTT; j_gene: TRBJ1-1; abundance: .; len: 10; d_gene: .; v_gene: TRBV20-1
CDR3aa: CASSQLSGRAYNEQFF; CDR3nt: TGTGCCAGCAGCCAACTTAGCGGGAGAGCCTACAATGAGCAGTTCTTC; j_gene: TRBJ2-1; abundance: .; len: 16; d_gene: TRBD2; v_gene: TRBV14
CDR3aa: CASSMNGGSTDTQYF; CDR3nt: TGTGCCAGCTCGATGAACGGGGGGAGCACAGATACGCAGTATTTT; j_gene: TRBJ2-3; abundance: .; len: 15; d_gene: TRBD2; v_gene: TRBV18
CDR3aa: CASSLGESYNSPLHF; CDR3nt: TGTGCCAGCAGTTTAGGGGAGTCCTATAATTCACCCCTCCACTTT; j_gene: TRBJ1-6; abundance: .; len: 15; d_gene: .; v_gene: TRBV27
CDR3aa: CASSITANTGELFF; CDR3nt: TGTGCCAGTAGTATAACCGCGAACACCGGGGAGCTGTTTTTT; j_gene: TRBJ2-2; abundance: few; len: 14; d_gene: .; v_gene: TRBV19
CDR3aa: CSASPSGGSDTQYF; CDR3nt: TGCAGTGCTAGTCCTAGCGGGGGTTCAGATACGCAGTATTTT; j_gene: TRBJ2-3; abundance: .; len: 14; d_gene: TRBD2; v_gene: TRBV20-1
CDR3aa: CASSFGGSSTDTQYF; CDR3nt: TGTGCCAGCAGTTTTGGGGGTTCTAGCACAGATACGCAGTATTTT; j_gene: TRBJ2-3; abundance: .; len: 15; d_gene: .; v_gene: TRBV28